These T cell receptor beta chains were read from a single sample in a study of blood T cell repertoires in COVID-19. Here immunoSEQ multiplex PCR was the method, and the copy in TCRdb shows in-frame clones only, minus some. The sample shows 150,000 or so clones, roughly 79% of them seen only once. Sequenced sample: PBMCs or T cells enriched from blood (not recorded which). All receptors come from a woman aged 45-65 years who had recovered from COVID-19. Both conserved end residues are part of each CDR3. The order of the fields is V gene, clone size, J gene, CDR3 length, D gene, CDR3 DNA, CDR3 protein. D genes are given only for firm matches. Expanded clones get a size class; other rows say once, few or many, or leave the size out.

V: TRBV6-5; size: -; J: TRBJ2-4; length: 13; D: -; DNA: TGTGCCAGCAGTTTTAGCAACGAGGACATTCAGTACTTC; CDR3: CASSFSNEDIQYF
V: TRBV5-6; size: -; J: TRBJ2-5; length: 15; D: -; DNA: TGTGCCAGCAGCCCCCGGACCGTAAGCGGGGAGACCCAGTACTTC; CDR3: CASSPRTVSGETQYF
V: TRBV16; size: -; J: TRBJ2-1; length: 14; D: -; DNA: TGTGCCAGCAGCCCACTATCTAGAACCGGTGAGCAGTTCTTC; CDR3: CASSPLSRTGEQFF
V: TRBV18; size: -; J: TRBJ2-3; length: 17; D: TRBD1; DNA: TGTGCCAGCTCACGGCAGGGACAGGGGATTTTGCCAGATACGCAGTATTTT; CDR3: CASSRQGQGILPDTQYF
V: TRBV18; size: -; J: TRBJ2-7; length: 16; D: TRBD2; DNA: TGTGCCAGCTCACTGGGGGAGGGTGCCCTCTCCTACGAGCAGTACTTC; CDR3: CASSLGEGALSYEQYF
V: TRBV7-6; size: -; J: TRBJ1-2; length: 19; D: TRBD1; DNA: TGTGCCAGCAGCTTAGAGGGTTGGGACAGGGGGTATGCTTTAAGAGGCTACACCTTC; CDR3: CASSLEGWDRGYALRGYTF
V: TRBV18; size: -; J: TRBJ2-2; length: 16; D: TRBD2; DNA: TGTGCCAGCTCACCCCCGGGACTAGCGAACACCGGGGAGCTGTTTTTT; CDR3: CASSPPGLANTGELFF
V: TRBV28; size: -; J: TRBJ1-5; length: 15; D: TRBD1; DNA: TGTGCCAGCAGTAAGACAGGGCATAGCAATCAGCCCCAGCATTTT; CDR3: CASSKTGHSNQPQHF
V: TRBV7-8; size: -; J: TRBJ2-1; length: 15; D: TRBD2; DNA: TGTGCCAGCAGCCAGGGACTAGCGTTTTTCAATGAGCAGTTCTTC; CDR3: CASSQGLAFFNEQFF
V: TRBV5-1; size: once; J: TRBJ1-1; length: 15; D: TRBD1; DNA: TGCGCCAGCAGTTCCGGGACAGGGGTGTTCGCTGAAGCTTTCTTT; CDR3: CASSSGTGVFAEAFF
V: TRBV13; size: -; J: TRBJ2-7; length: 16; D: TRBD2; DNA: TGTGCCAGCAGCTTAGGCGTAGCTAGCGGGATATACGAGCAGTACTTC; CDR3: CASSLGVASGIYEQYF
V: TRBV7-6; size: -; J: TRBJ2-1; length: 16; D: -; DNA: TGTGCCAGCAGCTTAGCGGCCGGGACGGCGGGGAATGAGCAGTTCTTC; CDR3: CASSLAAGTAGNEQFF
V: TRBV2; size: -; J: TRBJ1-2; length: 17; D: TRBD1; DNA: TGTGCCAGCAGTCCCTCCACCGGGACAGGGCGATACTATGGCTACACCTTC; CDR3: CASSPSTGTGRYYGYTF
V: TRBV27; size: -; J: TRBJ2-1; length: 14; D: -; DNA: TGTGCCAGCAGGTGGACGGAGGATTACAATGAGCAGTTCTTC; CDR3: CASRWTEDYNEQFF
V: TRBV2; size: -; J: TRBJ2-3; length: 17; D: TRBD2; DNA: TGTGCCAGAGAGCCGGGACTAGCGGGGGGGCCGTTAGATACGCAGTATTTT; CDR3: CAREPGLAGGPLDTQYF
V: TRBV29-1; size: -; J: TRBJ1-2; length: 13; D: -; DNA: TGCAGCGTTGCCGGGGTCCCACCGGGGGGCTACACCTTC; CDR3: CSVAGVPPGGYTF
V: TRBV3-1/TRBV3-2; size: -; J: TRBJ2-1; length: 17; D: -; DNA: TGTGCCAGCAGCCAATTTTCCGCCGGGGGATACTACAATGAGCAGTTCTTC; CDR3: CASSQFSAGGYYNEQFF
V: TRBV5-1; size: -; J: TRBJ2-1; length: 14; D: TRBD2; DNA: TGCGCCAGCAGCTTGTTCACTAGCGTAAATGAGCAGTTCTTC; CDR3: CASSLFTSVNEQFF
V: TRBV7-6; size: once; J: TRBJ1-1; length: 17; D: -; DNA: TGTGCCAGCAGCGTAAACGACAGGTTCGACTCTAACACTGAAGCTTTCTTT; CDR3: CASSVNDRFDSNTEAFF
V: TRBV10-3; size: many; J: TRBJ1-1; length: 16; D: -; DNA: TGTGCCATCAGTGAGTGGGGACACCAAAAGGGGACTGAAGCTTTCTTT; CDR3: CAISEWGHQKGTEAFF
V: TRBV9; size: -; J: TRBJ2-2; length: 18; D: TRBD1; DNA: TGTGCCAGCAGCGGAGGACAGGGAAAGGGATACAACACCGGGGAGCTGTTTTTT; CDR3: CASSGGQGKGYNTGELFF
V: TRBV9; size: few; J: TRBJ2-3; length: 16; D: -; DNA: TGTGCCAGCAGCGGGGGACTTTCCTCTAGCACAGATACGCAGTATTTT; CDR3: CASSGGLSSSTDTQYF
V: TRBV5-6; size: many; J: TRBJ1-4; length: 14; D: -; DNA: TGTGCCAGCAGCTTAGTGACCCAGGGAGAAAAACTGTTTTTT; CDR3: CASSLVTQGEKLFF
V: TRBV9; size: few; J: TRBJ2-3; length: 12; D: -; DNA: TGTGCCAGCAGCGTAGGCTCGGGAAAGGAGTATTTT; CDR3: CASSVGSGKEYF
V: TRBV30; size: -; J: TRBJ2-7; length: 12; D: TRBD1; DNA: TGTGCCTGGAGTTACACAGGGGGCCGGGCAAACTTC; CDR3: CAWSYTGGRANF
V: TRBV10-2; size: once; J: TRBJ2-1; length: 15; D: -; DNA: TGCGCCAGCAGTGAGTATGGGGGGACCTACAATGAGCAGTTCTTC; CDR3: CASSEYGGTYNEQFF
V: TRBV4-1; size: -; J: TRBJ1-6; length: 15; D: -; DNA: TGCGCCAGCAGCCAAGATGCAGGGCGGAATTCACCCCTCCACTTT; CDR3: CASSQDAGRNSPLHF
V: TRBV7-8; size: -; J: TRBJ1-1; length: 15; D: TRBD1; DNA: TGTGCCAGCAGCCCCCGAGGGACAGCCTTTGGTGAAGCTTTCTTT; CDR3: CASSPRGTAFGEAFF
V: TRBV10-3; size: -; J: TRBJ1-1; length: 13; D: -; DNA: TGTGCCATCAACAGACAGGCCGGGGCTGAAGCTTTCTTT; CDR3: CAINRQAGAEAFF
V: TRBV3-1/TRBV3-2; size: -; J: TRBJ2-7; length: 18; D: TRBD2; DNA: TGTGCCAGCAGCCAAGCCCCCCGGGGTAGCGGGATTCCCTACGAGCAGTACTTC; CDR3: CASSQAPRGSGIPYEQYF
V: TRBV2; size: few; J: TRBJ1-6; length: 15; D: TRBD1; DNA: TGTGCCAGCAGGGGCAGGGGGACAAATAATTCACCCCTCCACTTT; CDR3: CASRGRGTNNSPLHF
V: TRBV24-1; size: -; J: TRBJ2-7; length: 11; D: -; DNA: TGTGCCACCAGTGATGCGTACGAGCAGTACTTC; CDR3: CATSDAYEQYF
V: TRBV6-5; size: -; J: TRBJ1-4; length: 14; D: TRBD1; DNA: TGTGCCAGCAGTCCCATAGACAGGGATGAAAAACTGTTTTTT; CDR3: CASSPIDRDEKLFF